This entry describes one T cell receptor (beta chain). Its matching antigen is unknown. This sample is part of a study of cytomegalovirus exposure and HLA in healthy donors. Study results and caveats: The authors later linked a missense DCLRE1C variant to TCR beta V- and J-gene trimming.

The CDR3 contains 18 residues. Germline CDR1 reads MNHNS; CDR2 reads SASEGT. Unmatched junction bases numbered 9, after V lost 2 bases and J lost 2 bases. Vbeta (60) and Jbeta (13) primers were used in the PCR. Assay used: immunoSEQ multiplex PCR; TCRdb lists only in-frame clones, some missing. The sample lists around 150,000 clones, roughly nine tenths occurring once. V usage is TRBV6-1 and J usage is TRBJ1-6; the match to TRBD1 covers 7 bases. This receptor was obtained from a woman in her twenties or thirties in good health and CMV-seronegative. The sequencing input was PBMCs. CDR3 residues: CASSEHRTGPTYNSPLHF. In DNA form, the CDR3 reads TGTGCCAGCAGTGAACACCGGACAGGACCGACCTATAATTCACCCCTCCACTTT.